Shown below are 10 T cell receptor beta chains from a single sample sequenced in a study of shared clonotypes between healthy human individuals. Clones were sequenced by immunoSEQ multiplex PCR, and TCRdb holds only the in-frame ones, with some missing. The table records around 600,000 clones, about 95% of them present only once. Naive CD8 populations comprised CD45RO-negative cells positively selected for CCR7, excluding terminally differentiated effector memory CD45RA+ cells. Sequenced input: naive CD8+ T cells sorted from blood. These receptor sequences come from a woman aged 30 to 39 in good health.

In DNA form, the CDR3 reads TGTGCCAGCAGCCTAGCTCCAAGTGAGCAGTTCTTC. Translation: CASSLAPSEQFF. This rearrangement joins TRBV5-6 to TRBJ2-1, with a possible D match to TRBD2 (5 bases). V was trimmed by 4 bases and J by 9 bases, leaving 11 bases between them. Germline loops: CDR1 SGHDT, CDR2 YYEEEE. This CDR3 has 12 residues.

The chain carries TRBV5-1 and TRBJ2-7, with 8 nucleotides matching TRBD2. V gave up 5 bases and J gave up 2 bases; unmatched junction bases: 6. This CDR3 is 14 amino acids long. Germline V gene sequence: CDR1 SGHRS, CDR2 YFSETQ. Here the CDR3 DNA reads TGCGCCAGCAGTCCGGGACTAGGTCCCTACGAGCAGTACTTC. Its protein product is CASSPGLGPYEQYF.

The chain has TRBV7-9 and TRBJ2-7, with 15 nucleotides matching TRBD2. Germline loops: CDR1 SEHNR, CDR2 FQNEAQ (reference sequence). V shed 5 bases, J shed 1 base, and the junction held 3 bases outside the gene matches. This CDR3 region has 16 residues. The chain's CDR3 is CASSRTSGRESYEQYF. CDR3 nucleotide sequence: TGTGCCAGCAGCCGGACTAGCGGGAGGGAGTCCTACGAGCAGTACTTC.

The chain recombines TRBV21-1 with TRBJ2-1; TRBD1 is taken as the D call from the table, unchecked against the DNA. TRBV21-1 is tagged as a pseudogene. The CDR3 contains 16 residues. CDR3 nucleotide sequence: TGTGCCAGCAGCAAATATATGAGGGGGCGGGACAATGAGCAGTTCTTC. It specifies CASSKYMRGRDNEQFF.

The chain recombines TRBV5-6 with TRBJ2-2; D gene uncertain. Trimming shortened V by 2 bases and J by 4 bases, and 9 bases separated the two germline ends. The CDR3 covers 14 residues. CDR1 SGHDT and CDR2 YYEEEE come from the germline V gene. The DNA for the CDR3 is TGTGCCAGCAGCTTCACTATAACCACCGGGGAGCTGTTTTTT. Protein sequence: CASSFTITTGELFF.

There are a few counts of this clone. This chain connects TRBV29-1 to TRBJ1-1; D may be TRBD1 (5 bases). CDR1 and CDR2 (germline): SQVTM, ANQGSEA. V was trimmed by 6 bases and J by 7 bases, leaving 12 bases between them. The CDR3 is made up of 11 amino acids. CDR3 loop: CSVVQGSEAFF. The CDR3 nucleotides read TGCAGCGTCGTCCAGGGCAGTGAAGCTTTCTTT.

This clone has just one count. The chain uses TRBV4-2 and TRBJ2-7; 7 bases map to TRBD2. The germline V gene encodes CDR1 LGHNA and CDR2 YNFKEQ. The CDR3 sequence is 14 residues long. The V gene end was trimmed by 4 bases and the J gene end by 1 base; junction bases not matched to a gene: 4. The CDR3 bases are TGTGCCAGCAGCCTCGGCGGGGGTTCCTACGAGCAGTACTTC. It specifies CASSLGGGSYEQYF.

This clone was recorded only once. The rearrangement joins TRBV27 to TRBJ2-3; TRBD2 might be the D (6 bases). In germline, CDR1 is MNHEY, CDR2 SMNVEV (reference sequence). V shed 4 bases and J shed 6 bases, with 14 bases lying between them. The CDR3 has 14 residues. In DNA form, the CDR3 reads TGTGCCAGCAGTTATGGAGGGTCCTACGATACGCAGTATTTT. This gives the protein CASSYGGSYDTQYF.

The chain combines TRBV10-3 with TRBJ2-1; D not resolved. V was trimmed by 3 bases and J by 8 bases, leaving 8 bases between them. Germline CDR1 and CDR2: ENHRY and SYGVKD. The CDR3 sequence is 12 residues long. The CDR3 spells CAISESFHEQFF. CDR3 nucleotides: TGTGCCATCAGTGAAAGCTTCCATGAGCAGTTCTTC.

V is TRBV7-2 and J is TRBJ2-7; 7 nucleotides match TRBD1. The trim removed 6 bases at V and 1 base at J, leaving 3 bases unmatched. This CDR3 has 13 amino acids. In germline, CDR1 is SGHTA, CDR2 FQGNSA. The CDR3 bases are TGTGCCAGCAGGGAGACAGGGTCCTACGAGCAGTACTTC. It specifies CASRETGSYEQYF.